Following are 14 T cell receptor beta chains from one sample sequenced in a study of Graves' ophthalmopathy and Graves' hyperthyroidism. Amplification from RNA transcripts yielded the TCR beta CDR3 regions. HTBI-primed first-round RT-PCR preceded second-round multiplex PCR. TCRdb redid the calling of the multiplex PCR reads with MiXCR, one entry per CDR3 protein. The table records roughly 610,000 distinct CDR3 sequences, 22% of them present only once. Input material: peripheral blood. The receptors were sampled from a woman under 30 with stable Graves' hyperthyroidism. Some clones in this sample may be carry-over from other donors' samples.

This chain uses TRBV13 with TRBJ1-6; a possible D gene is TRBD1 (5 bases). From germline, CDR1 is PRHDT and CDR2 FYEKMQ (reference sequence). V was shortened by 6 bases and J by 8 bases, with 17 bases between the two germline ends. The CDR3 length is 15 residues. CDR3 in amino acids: CASSPLGVDDSPLHF. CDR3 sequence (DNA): TGTGCCAGCAGTCCCCTGGGGGTCGATGATTCACCCCTCCACTTT. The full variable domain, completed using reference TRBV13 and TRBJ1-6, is AAGVIQSPRHLIKEKRETATLKCYPIPRHDTVYWYQQGPGQDPQFLISFYEKMQSDKGSIPDRFSAQQFSDYHSELNMSSLELGDSALYFCASSPLGVDDSPLHFGNGTRLTVT.

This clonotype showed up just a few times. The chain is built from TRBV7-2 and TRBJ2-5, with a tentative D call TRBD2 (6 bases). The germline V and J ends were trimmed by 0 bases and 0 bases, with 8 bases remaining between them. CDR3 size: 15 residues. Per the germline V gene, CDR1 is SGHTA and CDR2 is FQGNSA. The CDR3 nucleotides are TGTGCCAGCAGCTTAGCAGCGGGCCACCAAGAGACCCAGTACTTC. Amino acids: CASSLAAGHQETQYF.

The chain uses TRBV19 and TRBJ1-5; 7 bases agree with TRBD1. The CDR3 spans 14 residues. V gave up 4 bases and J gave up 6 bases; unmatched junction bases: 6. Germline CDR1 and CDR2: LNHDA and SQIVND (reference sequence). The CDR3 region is CASSNDRELQPQHF. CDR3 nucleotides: TGTGCCAGTAGTAATGACAGGGAACTTCAGCCCCAGCATTTT.

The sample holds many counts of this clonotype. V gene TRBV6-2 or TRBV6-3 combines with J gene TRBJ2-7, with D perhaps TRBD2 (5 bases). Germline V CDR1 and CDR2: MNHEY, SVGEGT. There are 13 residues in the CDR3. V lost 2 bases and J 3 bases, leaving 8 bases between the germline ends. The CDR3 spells CASSYGLGYEQYF. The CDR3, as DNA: TGTGCCAGCAGTTACGGACTGGGCTACGAGCAGTACTTC.

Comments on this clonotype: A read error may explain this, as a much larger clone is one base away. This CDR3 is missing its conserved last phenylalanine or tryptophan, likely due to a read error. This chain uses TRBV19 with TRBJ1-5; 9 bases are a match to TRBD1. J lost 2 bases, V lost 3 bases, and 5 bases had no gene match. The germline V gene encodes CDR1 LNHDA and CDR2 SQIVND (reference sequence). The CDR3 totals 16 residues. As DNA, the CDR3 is TGTGCCAGTAGTATTTCGGACAGGGGTCGCAATCAGCCCCAGCATTTG. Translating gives CASSISDRGRNQPQHL.

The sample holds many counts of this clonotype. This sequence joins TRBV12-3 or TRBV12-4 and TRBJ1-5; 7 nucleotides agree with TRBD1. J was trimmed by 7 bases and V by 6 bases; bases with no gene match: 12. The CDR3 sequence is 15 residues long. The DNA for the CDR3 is TGTGCCAGCAGGCCAGGGGGGGCGAGTTGGCAGCCCCAGCATTTT. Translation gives CASRPGGASWQPQHF.

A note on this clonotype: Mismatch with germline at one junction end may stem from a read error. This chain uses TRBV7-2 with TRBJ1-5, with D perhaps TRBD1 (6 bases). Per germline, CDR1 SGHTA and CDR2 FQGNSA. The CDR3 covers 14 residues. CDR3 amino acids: CASSLGGRAQPQHF. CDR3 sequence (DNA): TGTGCCAGCAGTTTAGGGGGGCGGGCACAGCCCCAGCATTTT.

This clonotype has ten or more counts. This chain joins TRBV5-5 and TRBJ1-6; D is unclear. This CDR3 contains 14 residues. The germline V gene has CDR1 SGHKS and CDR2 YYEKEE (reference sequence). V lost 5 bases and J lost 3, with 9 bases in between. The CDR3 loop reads CASSIQIYNSPLHF. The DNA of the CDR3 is TGTGCCAGCAGTATACAGATCTATAATTCACCCCTCCACTTT.

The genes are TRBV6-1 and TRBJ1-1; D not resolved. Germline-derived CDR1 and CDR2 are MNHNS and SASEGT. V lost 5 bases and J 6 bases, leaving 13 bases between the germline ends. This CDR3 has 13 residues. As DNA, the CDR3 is TGTGCCAGCAGTCCGAACCAAGACGCTGAAGCTTTCTTT. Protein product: CASSPNQDAEAFF.

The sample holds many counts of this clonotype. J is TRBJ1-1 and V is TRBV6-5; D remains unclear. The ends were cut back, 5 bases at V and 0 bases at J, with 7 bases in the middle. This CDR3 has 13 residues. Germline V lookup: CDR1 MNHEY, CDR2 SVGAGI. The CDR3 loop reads CASSINVNTEAFF. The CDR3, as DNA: TGTGCCAGCAGTATAAACGTGAACACTGAAGCTTTCTTT.

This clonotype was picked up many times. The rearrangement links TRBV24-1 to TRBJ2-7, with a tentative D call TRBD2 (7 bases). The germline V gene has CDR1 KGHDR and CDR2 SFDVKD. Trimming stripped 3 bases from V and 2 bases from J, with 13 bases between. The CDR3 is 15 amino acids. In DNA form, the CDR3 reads TGTGCCACCAGTGATGGGGGGGCCGGAGCCTACGAGCAGTACTTC. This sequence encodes CATSDGGAGAYEQYF.

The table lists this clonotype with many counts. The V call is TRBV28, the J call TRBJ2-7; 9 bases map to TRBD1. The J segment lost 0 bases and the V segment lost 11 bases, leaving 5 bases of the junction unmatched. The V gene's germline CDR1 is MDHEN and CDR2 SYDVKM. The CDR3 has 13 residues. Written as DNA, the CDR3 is TGTGCCGGATCGGGACAGGGCTCCTACGAGCAGTACTTC. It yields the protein CAGSGQGSYEQYF.

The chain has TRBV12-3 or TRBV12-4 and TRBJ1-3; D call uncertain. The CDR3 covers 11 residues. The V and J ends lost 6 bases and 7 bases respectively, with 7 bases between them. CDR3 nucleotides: TGTGCCAGCAGGCGCTCCAACACCATATATTTT. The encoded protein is CASRRSNTIYF.

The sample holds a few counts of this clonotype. The CDR3 is CASTKHESSGNTIYF. CDR3 in DNA: TGTGCCAGCACTAAGCATGAAAGCTCTGGAAACACCATATATTTT. V and J are TRBV28 and TRBJ1-3; D not certain. This CDR3 region has 15 residues. The V gene's germline CDR1 is MDHEN and CDR2 SYDVKM. The V end was cut by 7 bases, the J end by 0 bases, with 13 bases between.